At least ten counts were recorded for the clone carrying this TCR beta chain. The entry originates in a study of blood T cell repertoires in COVID-19. Study as a whole: From the United States, Italy and Spain came samples of acute and convalescent COVID-19.

Trimming pared 4 bases from V and 3 bases from J, leaving 5 bases between. The CDR3 totals 12 residues. Looked up from germline, CDR1 is SNHLY and CDR2 is FYNNEI. The method was immunoSEQ multiplex PCR; TCRdb's version includes in-frame clones alone and lacks a portion of them. The table shows approximately 150,000 clones, with more than 80% occurring only once. The sample was peripheral blood. The receptor was derived from a human donor in a cohort sampled during active COVID-19. The gene calls are TRBV2 and TRBJ2-3; D ambiguous. As DNA, the CDR3 is TGTGCCAGCAGTGTTGAGACAGATACGCAGTATTTT. Translating gives CASSVETDTQYF.